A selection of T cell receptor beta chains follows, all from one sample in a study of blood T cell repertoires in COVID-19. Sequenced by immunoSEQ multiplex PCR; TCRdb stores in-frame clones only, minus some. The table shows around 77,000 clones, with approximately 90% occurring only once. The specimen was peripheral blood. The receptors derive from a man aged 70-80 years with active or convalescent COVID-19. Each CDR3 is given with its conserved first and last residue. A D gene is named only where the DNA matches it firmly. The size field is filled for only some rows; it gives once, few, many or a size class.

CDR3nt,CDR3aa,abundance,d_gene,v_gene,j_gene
TGTGCCAGCAGTCTCGATCTCGCACAGGGTTTCACTGAAGCTTTCTTT,CASSLDLAQGFTEAFF,.,.,TRBV28,TRBJ1-1
TGCGCCAGCAGCTTTAGCGGGGGGCTCGAAGCTTTCTTT,CASSFSGGLEAFF,.,.,TRBV5-1,TRBJ1-1
TGTGCCAGCAGTCCGACCTATGGGGGACAAGTCTCCTACGAGCAGTACTTC,CASSPTYGGQVSYEQYF,.,.,TRBV27,TRBJ2-7
TGTGCCAGCGGGCTAGCGGGAGCAGGGGAGCTGTTTTTT,CASGLAGAGELFF,.,TRBD2,TRBV12-3/TRBV12-4,TRBJ2-2
TGCGCCAGCAGCGTAGGACTAGCGGGAGGCACCGTCCCCACAGATACGCAGTATTTT,CASSVGLAGGTVPTDTQYF,.,TRBD2,TRBV5-1,TRBJ2-3
TGCAGCGTTGAGCTAGGACAGGGGAGGGAGCAGTACTTC,CSVELGQGREQYF,.,TRBD1,TRBV29-1,TRBJ2-7
TGTGCCAGCAGCTGGACAGCGGCGCACTCTGGAAACACCATATATTTT,CASSWTAAHSGNTIYF,few,.,TRBV28,TRBJ1-3
TGTGCCAGCAGGCAGCGGACAGAATACGAGCAGTACTTC,CASRQRTEYEQYF,.,.,TRBV7-8,TRBJ2-7
TGTGCCAGCAGCTTCACAGAGAATGAAAAACTGTTTTTT,CASSFTENEKLFF,.,.,TRBV5-4,TRBJ1-4
TGTGCCAGCAGACTCGGGACTAGCGGGAGTAGAAATGAGCAGTTCTTC,CASRLGTSGSRNEQFF,.,TRBD2,TRBV28,TRBJ2-1
TGCGCCAGCAGCCAAAACAGGGGCCCCTACGAGCAGTACTTC,CASSQNRGPYEQYF,.,TRBD1,TRBV4-3,TRBJ2-7
TGCAGCGTTCCGTGGGACAGGGGACGGGGCTATGGCTACACCTTC,CSVPWDRGRGYGYTF,.,TRBD1,TRBV29-1,TRBJ1-2
TGCGCCAGCAGCTTCGGGACAGATAATTCACCCCTCCACTTT,CASSFGTDNSPLHF,.,TRBD1,TRBV5-1,TRBJ1-6
TGTGCCAGCAGTGGGCGGGGCTTCGACGGCAATCAGCCCCAGCATTTT,CASSGRGFDGNQPQHF,.,.,TRBV6-1,TRBJ1-5
TGTGCCAGCAAGGTGGGGCTTAGCTCCTATAATTCACCCCTCCACTTT,CASKVGLSSYNSPLHF,.,.,TRBV27,TRBJ1-6
TGTGCCAGCAGCTTAGGGGTACTAGTTCAGACAGATACGCAGTATTTT,CASSLGVLVQTDTQYF,.,.,TRBV11-2,TRBJ2-3
TGCGCCAGCAGCTGGACTCAAGGGACAGGGTATGGCTACACCTTC,CASSWTQGTGYGYTF,once,TRBD1,TRBV5-1,TRBJ1-2
TGTGCCTGCGAGGGACAGGGGAATTCACCCCTCCACTTT,CACEGQGNSPLHF,once,TRBD1,TRBV30,TRBJ1-6
TGTGCCAGCAGCTTAACTCACGGGGGAAACGAGCAGTACTTC,CASSLTHGGNEQYF,.,.,TRBV7-3,TRBJ2-7
TGTGCCACCCTCCGCAGGGGGTCTGGAAACACCATATATTTT,CATLRRGSGNTIYF,.,TRBD1,TRBV6-5,TRBJ1-3
TGTGCCAGCAGTGACAGATCCTTAGACATCTTT,CASSDRSLDIF,.,.,TRBV6-1,TRBJ1-1
TGTGCCAGCACCGAGTATGGTCACGAGCAGTACTTC,CASTEYGHEQYF,.,.,TRBV6-6,TRBJ2-7
TGCGCCAGCATGCGGGACAGCGGATCTGGGGCTGAAGCTTTCTTT,CASMRDSGSGAEAFF,once,TRBD1,TRBV5-1,TRBJ1-1
TGTGCCAGCAGTTTATTTGGGAGTGGGAGTACTGAAGCTTTCTTT,CASSLFGSGSTEAFF,.,.,TRBV27,TRBJ1-1
TGTGCCACCAGCACAGGGAAAAAGGACGAGCAGTACTTC,CATSTGKKDEQYF,.,.,TRBV15,TRBJ2-7
TGTGCCAGCAGCTCTTCCAGGGTAACGAGCGGCTACACCTTC,CASSSSRVTSGYTF,.,.,TRBV7-8,TRBJ1-2
TGTGCCAGCAGCTTTCAGGCCAATTATGCAACTAATGAAAAACTGTTTTTT,CASSFQANYATNEKLFF,.,.,TRBV7-2,TRBJ1-4
TGTGCCAGCAGACGACTAGCGGGATTCACAGATACGCAGTATTTT,CASRRLAGFTDTQYF,.,TRBD2,TRBV5-6,TRBJ2-3
TGTGCCAGCAGCACCCGGGACAGGGGTACACCTTACAATGAGCAGTTCTTC,CASSTRDRGTPYNEQFF,.,TRBD1,TRBV5-4,TRBJ2-1
TGTGCCAGCAGCGTAAGTGTGACAGGGGACTACGAGCAGTACTTC,CASSVSVTGDYEQYF,.,TRBD1,TRBV9,TRBJ2-7
TGTGCCAGCAGCTTGGTGGACAGGGTCTATGGCTACACCTTC,CASSLVDRVYGYTF,few,TRBD1,TRBV5-6,TRBJ1-2
TGTGCCAGCAGTTTAATCCCGTACAATGAGCAGTTCTTC,CASSLIPYNEQFF,once,.,TRBV27,TRBJ2-1
TGTGCCAGCAGCGCAAGCACAGGGGGAGCTGGCTACACCTTC,CASSASTGGAGYTF,.,TRBD1,TRBV7-8,TRBJ1-2
TGTGCCAGCAGTGAACAGGTCCGAGCTTTCTTT,CASSEQVRAFF,.,.,TRBV28,TRBJ1-1
TGTGCCAGCAGTCTCGTGGGAGATGAGCAGTTCTTC,CASSLVGDEQFF,.,.,TRBV3-1/TRBV3-2,TRBJ2-1
TGTGCCAGCAGCCAAGGTAGTGGCGGGAGGGCGGACAATGAGCAGTTCTTC,CASSQGSGGRADNEQFF,once,TRBD2,TRBV4-2,TRBJ2-1
TGTGCCAGCAGCCTTGGGACAGTGTATAATTCACCCCTCCACTTT,CASSLGTVYNSPLHF,.,TRBD1,TRBV11-2,TRBJ1-6
TGTGCCACCAGCAGAGGAGACAGGCTGAGCTCCTACGAGCAGTACTTC,CATSRGDRLSSYEQYF,.,.,TRBV15,TRBJ2-7
TGTGCCAGCAGTTTACGGGTAGGCTCTGGAAACACCATATATTTT,CASSLRVGSGNTIYF,.,.,TRBV28,TRBJ1-3
TGTGCCAGCAGCTTGGGGGTACAGGGGTGGGAGCAGTACTTC,CASSLGVQGWEQYF,.,TRBD1,TRBV5-5,TRBJ2-7
TGTGCCAGCAGTACCGCCGGGACAGGGAACTACGAGCAGTACTTC,CASSTAGTGNYEQYF,.,TRBD1,TRBV28,TRBJ2-7
TGTGCCAGCAGCGCGGGACAGCTTTCCTACAATGAGCAGTTCTTC,CASSAGQLSYNEQFF,.,.,TRBV5-4,TRBJ2-1
TGTGCCAGTAGTATCCCCCGGATGGGAGACGGCAATCAGCCCCAGCATTTT,CASSIPRMGDGNQPQHF,.,.,TRBV19,TRBJ1-5
TGTGCCAGCAGCCTAACGATGGGGCTATTTGAAAAACTGTTTTTT,CASSLTMGLFEKLFF,.,.,TRBV7-2,TRBJ1-4
TGCGCCAGCAGCCCGGTTCAGGGGGTGGTTAATTCACCCCTCCACTTT,CASSPVQGVVNSPLHF,.,TRBD1,TRBV4-1,TRBJ1-6
TGTGCCTGGAGTGTAGGGAGAAGATTAGCGGTTGGCTCCTACAATGAGCAGTTCTTC,CAWSVGRRLAVGSYNEQFF,once,.,TRBV30,TRBJ2-1
TGTGCCAGCAGCACAGCAAGCAATCAGCCCCAGCATTTT,CASSTASNQPQHF,.,.,TRBV11-2,TRBJ1-5
TGTGCCAGCAGCTTAAAGCCTAGCGGGGACGAGCAGTACTTC,CASSLKPSGDEQYF,few,TRBD2,TRBV7-3,TRBJ2-7
TGTGCCAGCAGCCAATATGGGGGGGGCACAGATACGCAGTATTTT,CASSQYGGGTDTQYF,.,TRBD2,TRBV3-1/TRBV3-2,TRBJ2-3
TGTGCCACGGGACAGGGTGTGTTTCAGCCCCAGCATTTT,CATGQGVFQPQHF,.,TRBD1,TRBV2,TRBJ1-5
TGCAGTGCTAGTACTGGGGAGCAGACCGGGGAGCTGTTTTTT,CSASTGEQTGELFF,once,.,TRBV20-1,TRBJ2-2
TGTGCCATCAAAAGGATCTCGGAGAACTATGGCTACACCTTC,CAIKRISENYGYTF,.,.,TRBV10-3,TRBJ1-2
TGTGCCAGCAGCAGTTGGGGAGGGAATAATTCACCCCTCCACTTT,CASSSWGGNNSPLHF,.,.,TRBV5-4,TRBJ1-6